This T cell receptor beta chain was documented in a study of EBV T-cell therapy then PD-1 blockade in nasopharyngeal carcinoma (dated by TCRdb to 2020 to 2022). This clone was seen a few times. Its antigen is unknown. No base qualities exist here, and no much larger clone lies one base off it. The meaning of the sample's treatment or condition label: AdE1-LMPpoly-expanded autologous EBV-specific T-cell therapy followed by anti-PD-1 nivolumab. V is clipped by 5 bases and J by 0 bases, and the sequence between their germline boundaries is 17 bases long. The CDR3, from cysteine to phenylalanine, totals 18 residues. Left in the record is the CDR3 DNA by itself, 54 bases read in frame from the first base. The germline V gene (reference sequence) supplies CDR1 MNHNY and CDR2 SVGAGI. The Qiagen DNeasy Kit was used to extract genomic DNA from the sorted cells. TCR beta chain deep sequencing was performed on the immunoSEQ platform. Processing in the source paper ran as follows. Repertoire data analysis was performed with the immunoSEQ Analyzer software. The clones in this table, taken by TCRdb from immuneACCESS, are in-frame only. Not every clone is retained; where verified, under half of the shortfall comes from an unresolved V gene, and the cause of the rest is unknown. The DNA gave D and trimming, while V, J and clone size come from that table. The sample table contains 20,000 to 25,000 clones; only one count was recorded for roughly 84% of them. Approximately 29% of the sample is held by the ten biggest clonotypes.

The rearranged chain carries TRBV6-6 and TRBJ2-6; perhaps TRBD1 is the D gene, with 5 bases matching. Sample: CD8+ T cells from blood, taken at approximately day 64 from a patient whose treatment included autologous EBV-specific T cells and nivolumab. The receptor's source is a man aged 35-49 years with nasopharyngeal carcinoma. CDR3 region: CASSHHLQAPSGANVLTF. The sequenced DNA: TGTGCCAGCAGTCACCACCTACAGGCACCCTCTGGGGCCAACGTCCTGACTTTC.